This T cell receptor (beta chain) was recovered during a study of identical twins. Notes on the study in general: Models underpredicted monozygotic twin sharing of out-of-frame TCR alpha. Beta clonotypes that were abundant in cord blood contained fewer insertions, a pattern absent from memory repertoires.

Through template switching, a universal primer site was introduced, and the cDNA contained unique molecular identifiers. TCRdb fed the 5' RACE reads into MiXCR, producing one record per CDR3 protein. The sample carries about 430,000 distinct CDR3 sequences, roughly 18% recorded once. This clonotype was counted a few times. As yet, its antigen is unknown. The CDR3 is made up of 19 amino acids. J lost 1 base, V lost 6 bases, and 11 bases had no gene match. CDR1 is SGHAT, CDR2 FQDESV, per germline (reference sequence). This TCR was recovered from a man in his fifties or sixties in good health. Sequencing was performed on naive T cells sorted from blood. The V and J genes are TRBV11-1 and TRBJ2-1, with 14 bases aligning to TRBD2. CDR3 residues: CASRPPGLAGEGSYNEQFF. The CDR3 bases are TGTGCCAGCAGACCACCGGGACTAGCGGGAGAAGGGTCCTACAATGAGCAGTTCTTC. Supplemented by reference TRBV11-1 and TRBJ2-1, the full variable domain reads EAEVAQSPRYKITEKSQAVAFWCDPISGHATLYWYRQILGQGPELLVQFQDESVVDDSQLPKDRFSAERLKGVDSTLKIQPAELGDSAMYLCASRPPGLAGEGSYNEQFFGPGTRLTVL.